The 28 T cell receptor beta chains presented below share a single source sample, sequenced in a study of identical twins (dated by TCRdb to the mid-2010s). The library was built by means of 5' RACE. Data came from an Illumina HiSeq 2000. TCRdb cleaned the public reads at Q25 with fastp, built clones with MiXCR and kept in-frame beta chains. Entries are consolidated by CDR3 protein sequence, retaining the most common genes and DNA. Present in this sample are 200,000 to 250,000 distinct CDR3 sequences, 7.5% of which were seen just once. The ten largest account for about 5.8% of the sample. This sample was shared with a second study, whose subject was yellow fever vaccine responses in identical twins.

The specimen was CD8+ T cells sorted from blood. The receptors derive from a woman under 30 in good health.

This chain joins TRBV4-2 and TRBJ2-1, with TRBD2 as a possible D gene (6 bases). Germline CDR1 reads LGHNA; CDR2 reads YNFKEQ. The CDR3 consists of 14 residues. Trimming removed 1 base from V and 8 bases from J, with 12 bases in between. The CDR3 is CASSQASSAYEQFF. CDR3 coding DNA: TGTGCCAGCAGCCAAGCTTCTAGCGCTTATGAGCAGTTCTTC.

V usage is TRBV12-3 or TRBV12-4 and J usage is TRBJ2-3, with TRBD2 matching 13 bases. The CDR3 loop spans 15 amino acids. V dropped 5 bases and J dropped 6; count of bases not matched to a gene: 5. The CDR3 loop is CASSPSTSGRDTQYF. The CDR3 DNA reads TGTGCCAGCAGTCCCTCGACTAGCGGGAGGGATACGCAGTATTTT.

The rearrangement links TRBV2 to TRBJ2-7, with 15 nucleotides matching TRBD2. The CDR3 contains 16 residues. J lost 7 bases, V lost 6 bases, and 10 bases had no gene match. From germline, CDR1 is SNHLY and CDR2 FYNNEI. The CDR3 DNA sequence: TGTGCCAGCAGCTCCTCAGGACTAGCGGGGGGGGGTGAGCAGTACGTC. Protein: CASSSSGLAGGGEQYV.

The sample holds a few counts of this clonotype. The V call is TRBV20-1, the J call TRBJ2-1; 11 positions match TRBD2. Germline CDR1 and CDR2: DFQATT and SNEGSKA (reference sequence). The CDR3 has 14 amino acids. The V and J ends lost 3 bases and 9 bases, in that order; junction bases with no gene match: 7. This CDR3 reads CSARVTSGIPEQFF. The CDR3 nucleotides are TGCAGTGCTAGGGTGACTAGCGGGATTCCTGAGCAGTTCTTC.

The chain carries TRBV5-1 and TRBJ2-3; D is ambiguous. Germline assignment: CDR1 SGHRS and CDR2 YFSETQ. CDR3 length: 14 residues. V lost 0 bases and J 4 bases, leaving 9 bases between the germline ends. DNA of the CDR3: TGCGCCAGCAGCTTGGAGGCTACATCAGATACGCAGTATTTT. It encodes CASSLEATSDTQYF.

Comments on this clonotype: This could be a read error, since a much larger clone is one nucleotide away. The chain links TRBV3-1 to TRBJ2-1, with a tentative D call TRBD1 (5 bases). CDR1 and CDR2 from the germline V gene are LGHDT and YNNKEL (reference sequence). This CDR3 has 15 amino acids. CDR3: CATSQRQGLGNEQFF. CDR3 coding DNA: TGTGCCACCAGCCAGAGGCAGGGCTTGGGAAATGAGCAGTTCTTC.

This chain connects TRBV9 to TRBJ2-2, with 10 bases that match TRBD1. V shed 3 bases and J 6 bases; nucleotides not matched to a gene: 17. CDR1 is SGDLS and CDR2 is YYNGEE in the germline V gene. The CDR3 covers 19 residues. The CDR3, as DNA: TGTGCCAGCAGCGGAGCCAGACAGGGGGCGCCGTCGGGGGCCGGGGAGCTGTTTTTT. Protein product: CASSGARQGAPSGAGELFF.

This rearrangement joins TRBV4-1 to TRBJ1-6; D gene unclear. Trimming took off 0 bases at V and 10 bases at J, with 16 bases between the two ends. The CDR3 runs to 16 residues. Germline V gene lookup returns CDR1 MGHRA and CDR2 YSYEKL. The CDR3 here is CASSQDLIRVGSPLHF. DNA of the CDR3: TGCGCCAGCAGCCAAGATCTAATAAGGGTCGGGTCACCCCTCCACTTT.

V usage is TRBV19 and J usage is TRBJ1-2, with 12 nucleotides matching TRBD1. The V and J ends lost 4 bases and 5 bases, in that order; junction bases with no gene match: 5. The CDR3 is made up of 15 amino acids. Germline CDR1 is LNHDA and CDR2 is SQIVND (reference sequence). The CDR3 DNA follows: TGTGCCAGTAGTACCTGGGACAGGGGGCGTTATGGCTACACCTTC. Its translation is CASSTWDRGRYGYTF.

The chain is built from TRBV2 and TRBJ2-7; 7 nucleotides line up with TRBD2. CDR1 and CDR2 from the germline V gene are SNHLY and FYNNEI. V lost 7 bases to trimming and J lost 1 base; unmatched junction nucleotides: 7. This CDR3 spans 14 amino acids. The CDR3 DNA sequence: TGTGCCAGCATTCCTAGCGGATTGTCCTACGAGCAGTACTTC. Its translation is CASIPSGLSYEQYF. Full variable domain (outside the CDR3, taken from reference TRBV2 and TRBJ2-7): EPEVTQTPSHQVTQMGQEVILRCVPISNHLYFYWYRQILGQKVEFLVSFYNNEISEKSEIFDDQFSVERPDGSNFTLKIRSTKLEDSAMYFCASIPSGLSYEQYFGPGTRLTVT.

V usage is TRBV4-2 and J usage is TRBJ1-2; the D gene is possibly TRBD1 (5 bases). In germline, CDR1 is LGHNA, CDR2 YNFKEQ. V dropped 3 bases and J dropped 3 bases, with 11 bases sitting between them. This CDR3 contains 14 residues. CDR3 DNA sequence: TGTGCCAGCAGCCAGGGGACCCTTCACTATGGCTACACCTTC. It encodes CASSQGTLHYGYTF.

Only a few counts were recorded for this clonotype. The V call is TRBV28, the J call TRBJ2-1; TRBD2 aligns across 10 bases. Germline trimming cut 4 bases from V and 11 bases from J; bases unmatched to any gene: 20. CDR1 and CDR2 (germline): MDHEN, SYDVKM. This CDR3 is built from 18 residues. CDR3 loop: CASSSSGRAPPIVGKQFF. The DNA of the CDR3 is TGTGCCAGCAGTTCCAGCGGGAGGGCCCCCCCAATAGTGGGCAAGCAGTTCTTC.

The chain couples TRBV28 to TRBJ2-1; TRBD1 aligns across 8 bases. The germline CDR1 and CDR2 sequences are MDHEN and SYDVKM. J lost 7 bases, V lost 6 bases, and 5 bases had no gene match. CDR3 length: 13 amino acids. CDR3 in DNA: TGTGCCAGCAGCCGACAGGGGAGGAATGAGCAGTTCTTC. Protein product: CASSRQGRNEQFF.

In this sample, this clonotype turned up many times. This sequence joins TRBV12-3 or TRBV12-4 and TRBJ2-3, with D maybe TRBD2 (6 bases). Deletions cut 1 base from V and 3 bases from J, with 11 bases between. This CDR3 region has 15 residues. This CDR3 reads CASSLEAGSTDTQYF. The CDR3 DNA reads TGTGCCAGCAGTTTAGAGGCGGGATCAACAGATACGCAGTATTTT.

V is TRBV20-1 and J is TRBJ2-7; TRBD2 agrees at 8 bases. Germline assignment: CDR1 DFQATT and CDR2 SNEGSKA (reference sequence). The CDR3 totals 12 residues. J lost 3 bases, V lost 5 bases, and 3 bases had no gene match. The CDR3 loop is CSARTSGYEQYF. As DNA, the CDR3 is TGCAGTGCTCGCACTAGCGGCTACGAGCAGTACTTC.

V is TRBV10-2 and J is TRBJ2-7; tentatively, D is TRBD2 (5 bases). This CDR3 is built from 14 residues. CDR1 is WSHSY and CDR2 is SAAADI in the germline V gene. DNA of the CDR3: TGCGCCAGCAGTGACCGACTAACCCTGTACGGGCAGTACGTC. This sequence encodes CASSDRLTLYGQYV.

This chain uses TRBV9 with TRBJ1-2; tentative D call: TRBD1 (6 bases). V was shortened by 7 bases and J by 6 bases, with 13 bases between the two germline ends. The CDR3 totals 12 residues. The germline gives CDR1 SGDLS, CDR2 YYNGEE. The CDR3 DNA reads as TGTGCCAGCCTGCGGGGGCAAGATGGCTACACCTTC. It specifies CASLRGQDGYTF.

This clonotype showed up just a few times. The chain has TRBV7-9 and TRBJ2-2, with D hard to call. Germline V gene sequence: CDR1 SEHNR, CDR2 FQNEAQ (reference sequence). This CDR3 comprises 15 residues. V was pared by 2 bases and J by 4 bases, with 11 bases between. This chain's CDR3 is CASSLIDSTTGELFF. The DNA of the CDR3 is TGTGCCAGCAGCTTAATTGACTCAACCACCGGGGAGCTGTTTTTT. The full variable domain, its missing parts supplied by reference TRBV7-9 and TRBJ2-2, is DTGVSQNPRHKITKRGQNVTFRCDPISEHNRLYWYRQTLGQGPEFLTYFQNEAQLEKSRLLSDRFSAERPKGSFSTLEIQRTEQGDSAMYLCASSLIDSTTGELFFGEGSRLTVL.

This clonotype has only a few counts. V gene TRBV12-3 or TRBV12-4 combines with J gene TRBJ2-7; either TRBD1 or TRBD2 may supply D (5 bases each). This CDR3 region has 13 residues. V was pared by 0 bases and J by 7 bases, with 10 bases between. CDR3 sequence: CASSLAGDLEQYF. The CDR3 DNA sequence: TGTGCCAGCAGTTTAGCGGGGGACCTAGAGCAGTACTTC.

J is TRBJ2-5 and V is TRBV3-1; 8 bases match TRBD1. The CDR3 runs to 15 residues. From germline, CDR1 is LGHDT and CDR2 YNNKEL (reference sequence). V dropped 0 bases and J dropped 4; count of bases not matched to a gene: 4. The chain's CDR3 is CASSQESTGGETQYF. In DNA, the CDR3 is TGTGCCAGCAGCCAAGAGTCCACAGGGGGAGAGACCCAGTACTTC.

At least ten counts were recorded for this clonotype. V gene TRBV20-1 combines with J gene TRBJ1-2, with D unresolved. CDR1 DFQATT and CDR2 SNEGSKA come from the germline V gene (reference sequence). V was trimmed by 3 bases and J by 6 bases, leaving 11 bases between them. The CDR3 totals 12 residues. The DNA of the CDR3 is TGCAGTGCTAGGGGGAGTGGGCATGGCTACACCTTC. The encoded protein is CSARGSGHGYTF.

This clonotype was recorded many times. In DNA, the CDR3 is TGTGCCAGCAGTTCTCCGGGACAGGGGGCCCTGAATGAAAAACTGTTTTTT. Protein: CASSSPGQGALNEKLFF. The chain joins TRBV28 to TRBJ1-4; 12 nucleotides agree with TRBD1. The CDR3 sequence is 17 residues long. The V segment lost 4 bases and the J segment 5 bases; nucleotides outside the gene matches: 8. Germline CDR1 is MDHEN and CDR2 is SYDVKM.

Comments on this clonotype: This sequence may be a read error, since a much larger clone differs from it by one base. The J gene is TRBJ2-1, the V gene TRBV11-3; D remains ambiguous. V was clipped by 1 base and J by 10 bases, with 8 bases between them. The CDR3 is made up of 12 amino acids. The germline CDR1 and CDR2 sequences are SGHNT and YENEEA. CDR3 sequence: CASSLASMEQFF. CDR3 DNA sequence: TGTGCCAGCAGCTTAGCCTCTATGGAGCAGTTCTTC.

This chain uses TRBV15 with TRBJ2-7; 10 positions agree with TRBD1. J was trimmed by 5 bases and V by 3 bases; bases with no gene match: 13. Germline CDR1 is LNHNV and CDR2 is YYDKDF (reference sequence). The CDR3 runs to 17 residues. The CDR3 DNA is TGTGCCACCAGCAGGGGGTGGGACAGGGGTTTGCCGGACGAGCAGTACGTC. Its translation is CATSRGWDRGLPDEQYV.

This clonotype was counted at least ten times. This rearrangement joins TRBV20-1 to TRBJ2-1; D is perhaps TRBD1 or TRBD2 (6 bases each). The germline V gene has CDR1 DFQATT and CDR2 SNEGSKA (reference sequence). This CDR3 contains 15 residues. V was clipped by 0 bases and J by 13 bases, with 22 bases between them. The CDR3 sequence is CSARDQTRGDRGQFF. In DNA form, the CDR3 reads TGCAGTGCTAGAGATCAGACTAGGGGGGATAGGGGACAGTTCTTC.

This clonotype was seen repeatedly, ten times or more. V usage is TRBV7-2 and J usage is TRBJ2-1, with a tentative D call TRBD2 (6 bases). The CDR3 covers 14 residues. Germline V gives CDR1 SGHTA, CDR2 FQGNSA. Trimming took off 8 bases at V and 1 base at J, with 12 bases between the two ends. CDR3 sequence (DNA): TGTGCCAGCTCCCGGGACTTATCCTACAATGAGCAGTTCTTC. It encodes CASSRDLSYNEQFF. Filled out from reference TRBV7-2 and TRBJ2-1, the complete variable domain reads GAGVSQSPSNKVTEKGKDVELRCDPISGHTALYWYRQSLGQGLEFLIYFQGNSAPDKSGLPSDRFSAERTGGSVSTLTIQRTQQEDSAVYLCASSRDLSYNEQFFGPGTRLTVL.

This rearrangement joins TRBV6-5 to TRBJ2-2, with 7 bases that match TRBD2. The CDR3 is 14 amino acids. Trimming removed 5 bases from V and 5 bases from J; junction bases left unmatched: 5. Germline-derived CDR1 and CDR2 are MNHEY and SVGAGI. The CDR3 DNA sequence: TGTGCCAGCAGTCGACGGGAGGTAACCGGGGAGCTGTTTTTT. Translated, it gives CASSRREVTGELFF.

This clonotype was recorded many times. V usage is TRBV28 and J usage is TRBJ2-1, with 8 bases aligning to TRBD1. The CDR3 length is 16 residues. From germline, CDR1 is MDHEN and CDR2 SYDVKM. V was clipped by 6 bases and J by 5 bases; unmatched bases: 12. CDR3 sequence reads: CASRSRWTGKNNEQFF. CDR3 bases: TGTGCCAGCAGGAGCCGATGGACAGGGAAAAACAATGAGCAGTTCTTC. Full variable domain (outside the CDR3, taken from reference TRBV28 and TRBJ2-1): DVKVTQSSRYLVKRTGEKVFLECVQDMDHENMFWYRQDPGLGLRLIYFSYDVKMKEKGDIPEGYSVSREKKERFSLILESASTNQTSMYLCASRSRWTGKNNEQFFGPGTRLTVL.